The 26 T cell receptor beta chains below were found in one sample sequenced in a study of cytomegalovirus exposure and HLA in healthy donors. This PCR relied on a set of 60 Vbeta primers and 13 Jbeta primers. Generated by immunoSEQ multiplex PCR, the TCRdb table keeps only in-frame clones and is missing some. The sample table sets out fewer than 250,000 clones. The sample taken for sequencing was PBMCs. The receptors originated from a woman aged 25 to 39 in good health and CMV-seropositive.

The J gene is TRBJ1-5, the V gene TRBV16; 7 nucleotides align to TRBD1. The CDR3 runs 16 residues. V lost 2 bases to trimming and J lost 2 bases; unmatched junction nucleotides: 6. CDR1 and CDR2 from the germline V gene are KGHSY and FQNENV. The CDR3 nucleotides read TGTGCCAGCAGCCAAACCGGGACAGTGGGCAATCAGCCCCAGCATTTT. This gives the protein CASSQTGTVGNQPQHF.

Regarding this clone: This same CDR3 is encoded by further DNA sequences in the sample. This chain links TRBV7-9 with TRBJ2-7; D uncertain. The V end lost 2 bases, the J end lost 3 bases, and 2 bases lay between the germline ends. CDR1 SEHNR and CDR2 FQNEAQ come from the germline V gene (reference sequence). The CDR3 covers 11 residues. The CDR3 region is CASSLRYEQYF. Written as DNA, the CDR3 is TGTGCCAGCAGCTTACGCTACGAGCAGTACTTC. Variable domain in full (rest from reference TRBV7-9 and TRBJ2-7): DTGVSQNPRHKITKRGQNVTFRCDPISEHNRLYWYRQTLGQGPEFLTYFQNEAQLEKSRLLSDRFSAERPKGSFSTLEIQRTEQGDSAMYLCASSLRYEQYFGPGTRLTVT.

This CDR3 is CASSLEVASGTSYEQYF. CDR3 DNA: TGCGCCAGCAGCTTGGAAGTAGCGTCAGGGACTTCCTACGAGCAGTACTTC. V usage is TRBV5-1 and J usage is TRBJ2-7; possible D gene TRBD2, 6 bases. This CDR3 is 17 amino acids long. Trimming shortened V by 0 bases and J by 1 base, and 17 bases separated the two germline ends. Germline-derived CDR1 and CDR2 are SGHRS and YFSETQ.

The rearrangement joins TRBV7-2 to TRBJ2-5; 11 bases map to TRBD1. The ends lost 3 bases at V and 0 bases at J; junction bases unmatched: 6. This CDR3 is 17 amino acids long. The germline V gene has CDR1 SGHTA and CDR2 FQGNSA. For the CDR3, the DNA is TGTGCCAGCAGCTTCTCCCGGGACAGGGGGTACCAAGAGACCCAGTACTTC. Amino acid sequence: CASSFSRDRGYQETQYF.

The rearrangement uses TRBV21-1 and TRBJ2-7; the table gives TRBD2 as D, unverified against the DNA. TRBV21-1 is deemed a pseudogene. The CDR3 spans 13 residues. In DNA, the CDR3 is TGTGCCAGCTCGTGGCGGCGCTCCTACGAGCAGTACTTC. Protein sequence: CASSWRRSYEQYF.

This chain uses TRBV11-2 with TRBJ2-3; 9 bases align to TRBD2. With V trimmed by 0 bases and J by 4 bases, 8 bases remained unmatched. The CDR3 is 17 residues long. Germline V gene data show CDR1 as SGHAT and CDR2 as FQNNGV. For the CDR3, the DNA is TGTGCCAGCAGCTTAGAGTGGGTAGCGGGGGAGTCAGATACGCAGTATTTT. This translates into CASSLEWVAGESDTQYF.

This chain links TRBV29-1 with TRBJ1-2; 10 nucleotides line up with TRBD1. Germline V gene sequence: CDR1 SQVTM, CDR2 ANQGSEA. The CDR3 length is 15 residues. J gave up 4 bases and V 6 bases, and 11 bases lay outside the gene matches. The CDR3 coding sequence is TGCAGCGTGGGGGGACAGGGGAGTAATAGCTATGGCTACACCTTC. This translates into CSVGGQGSNSYGYTF.

The chain joins TRBV9 to TRBJ2-3; 11 bases are shared with TRBD2. The CDR3 length is 19 residues. Germline loops: CDR1 SGDLS, CDR2 YYNGEE. Germline trimming cut 4 bases from V and 3 bases from J; bases unmatched to any gene: 16. CDR3 in DNA: TGTGCCAGCAGCTCAGGGTGGGGGACTAGCGGTGGAGGGACAGATACGCAGTATTTT. Translation gives CASSSGWGTSGGGTDTQYF.

The CDR3 reads CASTTGDQETQYF. The CDR3 DNA sequence: TGTGCCAGCACCACAGGGGACCAAGAGACCCAGTACTTC. The chain recombines TRBV5-6 with TRBJ2-5, with 7 bases fitting TRBD1. The CDR3 has 13 amino acids. Germline-derived CDR1 and CDR2 are SGHDT and YYEEEE. With V trimmed by 6 bases and J by 0 bases, 2 bases remained unmatched.

This chain uses TRBV5-5 with TRBJ2-7, with D tentatively TRBD2 (7 bases). This CDR3 contains 16 residues. The V gene's germline CDR1 is SGHKS and CDR2 YYEKEE (reference sequence). V was clipped by 2 bases and J by 0 bases, with 15 bases between them. The CDR3, as DNA: TGTGCCAGCAGCTTAGTATTGCGGGGGCCCTCCTACGAGCAGTACTTC. It specifies CASSLVLRGPSYEQYF.

The rearrangement uses TRBV2 and TRBJ2-1, with 9 bases lining up with TRBD2. The germline V gene encodes CDR1 SNHLY and CDR2 FYNNEI. The CDR3 covers 15 residues. Trimming cost V 4 bases and J 3 bases; bases outside gene matches: 4. CDR3 in amino acids: CASSVAGGVYNEQFF. CDR3 DNA sequence: TGTGCCAGCAGTGTGGCGGGGGGGGTCTACAATGAGCAGTTCTTC.

About this clone itself: The junction shows a germline mismatch at one end, possibly a read error. The chain employs TRBV7-8 and TRBJ2-7, with 11 bases fitting TRBD2. This CDR3 has 12 amino acids. Per germline, CDR1 SGHVS and CDR2 FQNEAQ. DNA of the CDR3: TGTGCCAGCAGCTTGGGACTAGCGGACCAGGACTTC. This gives the protein CASSLGLADQDF.

The chain uses TRBV20-1 and TRBJ2-7; no reliable D call. V was clipped by 1 base and J by 7 bases, with 8 bases between them. From germline, CDR1 is DFQATT and CDR2 SNEGSKA (reference sequence). The CDR3 spans 11 residues. The CDR3 sequence is CSARGRAEQYF. As DNA, the CDR3 is TGCAGTGCTAGAGGGAGAGCGGAGCAGTACTTC.

The V and J genes are TRBV6-4 and TRBJ2-7; the match to TRBD2 covers 7 bases. CDR1 MRHNA and CDR2 SNTAGT come from the germline V gene. Trimming cost V 3 bases and J 3 bases; bases outside gene matches: 8. The CDR3 is 15 residues long. The CDR3 DNA sequence: TGTGCCAGCAGTGAGGGTGCGGGAGAGGGCTACGAGCAGTACTTC. This gives the protein CASSEGAGEGYEQYF.

For the CDR3, the DNA is TGTGCCAGCAGCGTAGGGCCAGGGGAAGATGGGAACACTGAAGCTTTCTTT. It yields the protein CASSVGPGEDGNTEAFF. The V call is TRBV9, the J call TRBJ1-1; tentatively, D is TRBD1 (6 bases). The CDR3 extends over 17 amino acids. The V gene's germline CDR1 is SGDLS and CDR2 YYNGEE. Trimming took off 0 bases at V and 1 base at J, with 16 bases between the two ends.

This sequence joins TRBV6-5 and TRBJ2-1; D is undetermined. This CDR3 region has 14 residues. Germline CDR1 reads MNHEY; CDR2 reads SVGAGI. The V and J ends lost 2 bases and 6 bases respectively, with 11 bases between them. The CDR3 bases are TGTGCCAGCAGTTACAACAGTTATACCAATGAGCAGTTCTTC. Its protein is CASSYNSYTNEQFF.

V usage is TRBV5-1 and J usage is TRBJ2-5; D not resolved. V lost 4 bases to trimming and J lost 0 bases, with 4 bases between them. This CDR3 comprises 12 residues. Germline CDR1 reads SGHRS; CDR2 reads YFSETQ. For the CDR3, the DNA is TGCGCCAGCAGCCAGGACCAAGAGACCCAGTACTTC. This translates into CASSQDQETQYF.

This chain joins TRBV5-1 and TRBJ1-1, with D perhaps TRBD1 (6 bases). Deletions cut 1 base from V and 1 base from J, with 20 bases between. The CDR3 is 18 residues long. Germline CDR1 is SGHRS and CDR2 is YFSETQ. The CDR3, as DNA: TGCGCCAGCAGCTTGAATGCACAGGGACGTACAAGGAACACTGAAGCTTTCTTT. This encodes CASSLNAQGRTRNTEAFF.

The V call is TRBV7-8, the J call TRBJ1-3; no clear D. The V gene's germline CDR1 is SGHVS and CDR2 FQNEAQ. V shed 2 bases and J shed 8 bases, with 13 bases lying between them. The CDR3 spans 14 residues. The CDR3 DNA sequence: TGTGCCAGCAGCTTAACGGGTTGGGAGGACACCATATATTTT. Translation: CASSLTGWEDTIYF.

Note on this clone: At one boundary the junction diverges from the germline segment, which might be a read error. The CDR3 sequence is CATSRDSNTGELFF. The CDR3 DNA reads TGCGCCACCAGCCGGGACTCTAACACCGGGGAGCTGTTTTTT. The chain combines TRBV5-1 with TRBJ2-2, with D tentatively TRBD2 (6 bases). Germline CDR1 SGHRS, CDR2 YFSETQ. The CDR3 sequence is 14 residues long. Drawing the rest from reference TRBV5-1 and TRBJ2-2, the complete variable domain is KAGVTQTPRYLIKTRGQQVTLSCSPISGHRSVSWYQQTPGQGLQFLFEYFSETQRNKGNFPGRFSGRQFSNSRSEMNVSTLELGDSALYLCATSRDSNTGELFFGEGSRLTVL.

The gene calls are TRBV29-1 and TRBJ2-1; 11 nucleotides match TRBD1. V shed 7 bases, J shed 8 bases, and the junction held 7 bases outside the gene matches. Looked up from germline, CDR1 is SQVTM and CDR2 is ANQGSEA. The CDR3 totals 13 residues. The CDR3 reads CSANGQGADEQFF. The CDR3 DNA reads as TGCAGCGCGAACGGACAGGGGGCTGATGAGCAGTTCTTC.

The genes are TRBV11-2 and TRBJ2-1; the match to TRBD2 covers 8 bases. Germline V lookup: CDR1 SGHAT, CDR2 FQNNGV. CDR3 length: 12 amino acids. J gave up 10 bases and V 5 bases, and 4 bases lay outside the gene matches. This chain's CDR3 is CASSRSGNEQFF. The DNA for the CDR3 is TGTGCCAGCAGCCGTAGCGGGAACGAGCAGTTCTTC.

V usage is TRBV7-2 and J usage is TRBJ2-5, with no clear D. V lost 3 bases and J lost 1, with 12 bases in between. Germline V gene data show CDR1 as SGHTA and CDR2 as FQGNSA. The CDR3 is 15 amino acids. CDR3 nucleotides: TGTGCCAGCAGCTTTGGCAGCGTTGGCCAAGAGACCCAGTACTTC. Translated: CASSFGSVGQETQYF.

The chain carries TRBV6-5 and TRBJ1-4, with 7 nucleotides matching TRBD1. Germline CDR1 is MNHEY and CDR2 is SVGAGI. CDR3 length: 14 residues. V lost 0 bases, J lost 8 bases, and 3 bases stayed unmatched. The CDR3 DNA reads TGTGCCAGCAGTTACTCCGGGACAGCCGAAAAACTGTTTTTT. Residues: CASSYSGTAEKLFF.

This chain connects TRBV7-8 to TRBJ1-2; 7 bases match TRBD1. V dropped 2 bases and J dropped 4; count of bases not matched to a gene: 4. Germline CDR1 SGHVS, CDR2 FQNEAQ. This CDR3 spans 14 amino acids. The CDR3 loop is CASSLQGVGYGYTF. The CDR3 nucleotides read TGTGCCAGCAGCTTACAGGGGGTGGGCTATGGCTACACCTTC. Combining the CDR3 with reference TRBV7-8 and TRBJ1-2 gives the whole variable domain GAGVSQSPRYKVAKRGQDVALRCDPISGHVSLFWYQQALGQGPEFLTYFQNEAQLDKSGLPSDRFFAERPEGSVSTLKIQRTQQEDSAVYLCASSLQGVGYGYTFGSGTRLTVV.

V is TRBV10-3 and J is TRBJ2-7; perhaps TRBD1 as D (6 bases). This CDR3 has 15 amino acids. The germline gives CDR1 ENHRY, CDR2 SYGVKD. Trimming cost V 0 bases and J 2 bases, with 11 bases left between them. CDR3 nucleotide sequence: TGTGCCATCAGTGAGTCGCCCAGGGGAACCTACGAGCAGTACTTC. Encoded protein: CAISESPRGTYEQYF.